The 13 T cell receptor beta chains below come from one sample, sequenced in a study of T cell clonality in common variable immunodeficiency. Study observations and caveats: Reportedly, TCR beta sequences from common variable immunodeficiency showed fewer deletions and N-nucleotide insertions.

Libraries were prepared by immunoSEQ multiplex PCR; TCRdb keeps only in-frame clonotypes and omits some of them. Reported are tens of thousands of clones, none seen only once; the ten largest carry approximately 2.4%. Their specific antigens are unknown. Sequenced sample: peripheral blood mononuclear cells. Every receptor here comes from a human donor with common variable immunodeficiency.

This clone came up many times. The CDR3 end falls 3 residues outside the read, so it is completed with the germline J gene. The chain combines TRBV6-2 or TRBV6-3 with TRBJ2-2; 7 bases are shared with TRBD2. V dropped 1 base and J dropped 4; count of bases not matched to a gene: 0. The CDR3 runs 14 residues. From germline, CDR1 is MNHEY and CDR2 SVGEGT. CDR3 DNA, as far as it was read: TGTGCCAGCAGTTACTGGGGGGGCACCGGGGAG. It translates to CASSYWGGTGE. The CDR3 in full is CASSYWGGTGELFF.

This clone was seen at least ten times. The read halts 3 residues ahead of the CDR3 end, with the missing end drawn from the germline J gene. The chain employs TRBV11-1 and TRBJ2-2; 7 positions match TRBD2. The CDR3 has 15 amino acids. The V gene end was trimmed by 3 bases and the J gene end by 2 bases; junction bases not matched to a gene: 3. Germline V gene lookup returns CDR1 SGHAT and CDR2 FQDESV (reference sequence). The CDR3 spells CASSLGGENTGELFF. Partial CDR3 DNA: TGTGCCAGCAGCTTGGGAGGGGAAAACACCGGGGAG.

This clone was seen many times. The observed sequence ends 3 residues before the CDR3 terminus, with the missing tail filled in from the germline J gene. The V gene is TRBV9, the J gene TRBJ2-5, with D possibly matching TRBD2 (7 bases). Trimming pared 3 bases from V and 0 bases from J, leaving 18 bases between. CDR1 and CDR2 (germline): SGDLS, YYNGEE. The CDR3 spans 17 residues. The CDR3 is CASSEGRAGANQETQYF. The CDR3 bases that were read are TGTGCCAGCAGCGAGGGGCGGGCGGGGGCGAACCAAGAGACC.

This clone was recorded at least ten times. The read falls 3 residues short of the CDR3 end, and the missing part is taken from the germline J gene. This chain joins TRBV20-1 and TRBJ1-2; D gene unclear. The CDR3 is 12 amino acids. The V end lost 3 bases, the J end lost 7 bases, and 12 bases lay between the germline ends. CDR1 and CDR2 from the germline V gene are DFQATT and SNEGSKA (reference sequence). The CDR3 reads CSARGPSGGYTF. The CDR3 DNA, read in part, is TGCAGTGCTAGGGGCCCCAGCGGTGGC.

This clone was seen repeatedly, ten times or more. The read comes to an end 3 residues before the CDR3 does, leaving the germline J gene to fill in the end. V and J are TRBV9 and TRBJ2-7, with D maybe TRBD2 (6 bases). Germline assignment: CDR1 SGDLS and CDR2 YYNGEE. This CDR3 region has 15 residues. Trimming stripped 0 bases from V and 3 bases from J, with 13 bases between. CDR3 DNA, as far as it was read: TGTGCCAGCAGCGTAGGCCCGGGGGAGGACTACGAG. This sequence encodes CASSVGPGEDYE. The whole CDR3 sequence reads CASSVGPGEDYEQYF.

The table lists this clone with many counts. The read ends 3 residues early relative to the CDR3; the germline J gene fills the gap. This sequence joins TRBV5-1 and TRBJ2-2, with TRBD1 matching over 7 bases. The CDR3 spans 15 residues. Unmatched junction bases numbered 5, after V lost 1 base and J lost 5 bases. Germline CDR1 and CDR2: SGHRS and YFSETQ. The CDR3 protein is CASSLRQGVTGELFF. The DNA read from the CDR3 is TGCGCCAGCAGCTTGAGGCAGGGGGTGACCGGGGAG.

This clone showed up many times. The part of the CDR3 DNA that was read is TGTGCCAGCAGCTTGGGCCAGGGGCAAGCCTACGAG. Translated: CASSLGQGQAYE. In full, the CDR3 reads CASSLGQGQAYEQYF. The rearrangement links TRBV5-4 to TRBJ2-7, with D possibly TRBD1 on 6 matching bases. Read sequence stops 3 residues before the CDR3 end, and the germline J gene provides the missing end. Germline CDR1 is SGHNT and CDR2 is YYREEE (reference sequence). CDR3 length: 15 residues. Deletions cut 0 bases from V and 2 bases from J, with 12 bases between.

This clone was detected ten times or more. The CDR3 protein is CASSPRGRGTDTQYF. The CDR3 bases that were read are TGTGCCAGCAGCCCCAGGGGGCGAGGAACAGATACG. This rearrangement joins TRBV5-6 to TRBJ2-3; 8 nucleotides line up with TRBD1. The read ends 3 residues shy of where the CDR3 ends; the end is completed using the germline J gene. The CDR3 has 15 amino acids. Germline loops: CDR1 SGHDT, CDR2 YYEEEE. V lost 4 bases, J lost 3 bases, and 7 bases stayed unmatched.

This clone was detected many times. The read ends 3 residues early relative to the CDR3; the germline J gene fills the gap. The chain uses TRBV4-1 and TRBJ1-2; D may be TRBD1 (5 bases). This CDR3 comprises 14 residues. Germline lookup yields CDR1 MGHRA and CDR2 YSYEKL. V shed 1 base and J shed 3 bases, with 9 bases lying between them. CDR3 residues: CASSQGRGDYGYTF. The sequenced part of the CDR3 DNA is TGCGCCAGCAGCCAAGGGAGAGGGGACTATGGC.

This clone showed up many times. An end of the junction does not agree with germline; a read error may underlie this. The read terminates 3 residues before the CDR3 end, so the remaining end is supplied by the germline J gene. The chain carries TRBV7-2 and TRBJ2-5, with TRBD1 identical over 8 bases. The CDR3 extends over 16 amino acids. Germline CDR1 and CDR2: SGHTA and FQGNSA. The CDR3 reads CASSVAGGPGQETQYF. The part of the CDR3 DNA that was read is TGTGCCAGCAGCGTAGCAGGGGGCCCGGGACAAGAGACC. Full variable domain (outside the CDR3, taken from reference TRBV7-2 and TRBJ2-5): GAGVSQSPSNKVTEKGKDVELRCDPISGHTALYWYRQSLGQGLEFLIYFQGNSAPDKSGLPSDRFSAERTGGSVSTLTIQRTQQEDSAVYLCASSVAGGPGQETQYFGPGTRLLVL.

Remarks on this clone: Read sequence stops 3 residues before the CDR3 end, and the germline J gene provides the missing end. The chain uses TRBV7-8 and TRBJ1-5, with D possibly TRBD1 on 5 matching bases. V was cut by 8 bases and J by 2 bases, with 10 bases left in between. This CDR3 comprises 13 residues. CDR1 and CDR2 (germline): SGHVS, FQNEAQ. CDR3 DNA, as far as it was read: TGTGCCAGCGGACCCAGGGGCAATCAGCCC. Translation gives CASGPRGNQP. In full, the CDR3 reads CASGPRGNQPQHF.

This clone is labeled as medium-sized. The sequenced fragment ends 3 residues before the CDR3 boundary, so the rest is inferred from the germline J gene. The chain recombines TRBV7-9 with TRBJ2-3; D gene uncertain. Germline CDR1 is SEHNR and CDR2 is FQNEAQ (reference sequence). V lost 5 bases and J 3 bases, leaving 9 bases between the germline ends. This CDR3 spans 13 amino acids. Incomplete CDR3 DNA: TGTGCCAGCAGCGAAGGGTCGACAGATACG. The encoded protein is CASSEGSTDT. The full-length CDR3 reads as CASSEGSTDTQYF.

This clone was observed at least ten times. Read sequence stops 3 residues before the CDR3 end, and the germline J gene provides the missing end. The chain couples TRBV28 to TRBJ2-7, with TRBD2 matching over 9 bases. With V trimmed by 5 bases and J by 5 bases, 4 bases remained unmatched. There are 13 residues in the CDR3. Germline V gene sequence: CDR1 MDHEN, CDR2 SYDVKM. CDR3 protein: CASSMGLADEQYF. CDR3 DNA (partial): TGTGCCAGCAGTATGGGACTAGCCGACGAG.